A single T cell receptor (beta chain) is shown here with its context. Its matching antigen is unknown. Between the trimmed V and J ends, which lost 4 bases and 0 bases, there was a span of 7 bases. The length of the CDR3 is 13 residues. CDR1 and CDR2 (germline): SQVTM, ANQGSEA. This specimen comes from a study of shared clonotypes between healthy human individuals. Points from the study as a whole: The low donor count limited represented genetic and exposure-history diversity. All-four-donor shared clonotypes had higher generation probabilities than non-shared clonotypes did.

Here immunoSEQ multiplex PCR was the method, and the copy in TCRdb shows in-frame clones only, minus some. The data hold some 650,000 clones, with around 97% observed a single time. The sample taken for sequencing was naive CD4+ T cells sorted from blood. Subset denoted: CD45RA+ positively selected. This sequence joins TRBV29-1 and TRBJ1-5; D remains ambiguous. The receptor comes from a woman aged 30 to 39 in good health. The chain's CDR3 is CSVGANSNQPQHF. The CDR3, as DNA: TGCAGCGTTGGGGCAAATAGCAATCAGCCCCAGCATTTT.